The 13 T cell receptor beta chains listed next were all sequenced from one sample in a study of T cells in Graves' hyperthyroidism and ophthalmopathy. Amplification targeted TCR beta CDR3 regions from RNA transcripts. TCR CDR3 regions were first amplified by RT-PCR with HTBI primers. TCRdb reprocessed the multiplex PCR reads with MiXCR, giving one entry per CDR3 protein. The data contain just under 750,000 distinct CDR3 sequences, roughly a third of them seen just once; the ten biggest clones take up around a third. What was sequenced was blood. Receptors were obtained from a woman aged 40 to 50 with Graves' hyperthyroidism.

The chain uses TRBV13 and TRBJ1-3, with a weak D call TRBD1 (5 bases). The CDR3 contains 17 residues. The V and J ends lost 4 bases and 1 base respectively, with 17 bases between them. Germline loops: CDR1 PRHDT, CDR2 FYEKMQ (reference sequence). This CDR3 is CASSSQPDRASGNTIYF. The CDR3 region has the DNA TGTGCCAGCAGCTCACAACCTGACAGAGCGTCTGGAAACACCATATATTTT. The whole variable domain, filled in from reference TRBV13 and TRBJ1-3, reads AAGVIQSPRHLIKEKRETATLKCYPIPRHDTVYWYQQGPGQDPQFLISFYEKMQSDKGSIPDRFSAQQFSDYHSELNMSSLELGDSALYFCASSSQPDRASGNTIYFGEGSWLTVV.

Concerning this clonotype itself: This may be a read error: a much more frequent sequence differs by one nucleotide. This chain links TRBV7-8 with TRBJ1-6; D unresolved. CDR1 and CDR2 (germline): SGHVS, FQNEAQ. CDR3 length: 15 residues. As DNA, the CDR3 is TGTGCCAGCAGGCAGCCGAGCTCCTATACTTCACCCCTCCACTTT. It is translated as CASRQPSSYTSPLHF. Based on the CDR3 plus reference TRBV7-8 and TRBJ1-6, the full variable domain is GAGVSQSPRYKVAKRGQDVALRCDPISGHVSLFWYQQALGQGPEFLTYFQNEAQLDKSGLPSDRFFAERPEGSVSTLKIQRTQQEDSAVYLCASRQPSSYTSPLHFGNGTRLTVT.

Many counts were recorded for this clonotype. The genes are TRBV7-9 and TRBJ1-1, with TRBD1 as a possible D gene (5 bases). Trimming shortened V by 5 bases and J by 8 bases, and 15 bases separated the two germline ends. CDR3 size: 13 residues. Per germline, CDR1 SEHNR and CDR2 FQNEAQ (reference sequence). The CDR3 here is CASSQEGSREAFF. CDR3 bases: TGTGCCAGCAGCCAAGAGGGGAGCCGAGAAGCTTTCTTT.

V and J are TRBV24-1 and TRBJ1-6; possibly TRBD1 for D (6 bases). The V and J ends lost 4 bases and 4 bases respectively, with 19 bases between them. The CDR3 extends over 18 amino acids. Germline V gives CDR1 KGHDR, CDR2 SFDVKD. The CDR3, as DNA: TGTGCCACCAGTGACCAGGGGTCGAGGGGCGCGTATAATTCACCCCTCCACTTT. This gives the protein CATSDQGSRGAYNSPLHF.

This clonotype was found a few times. This chain connects TRBV5-1 to TRBJ1-2, with D maybe TRBD1 (5 bases). This CDR3 has 14 residues. V lost 0 bases to trimming and J lost 8 bases, with 14 bases between them. The germline V gene has CDR1 SGHRS and CDR2 YFSETQ. The CDR3 sequence: CASSLAPGVSGYTF. The DNA of the CDR3 is TGCGCCAGCAGCTTGGCCCCGGGGGTGAGCGGCTACACCTTC.

CDR3 nucleotide sequence: TGCGCCAGTCCGGACAGGGGTTCCTACGAGCAGTACTTC. Protein sequence: CASPDRGSYEQYF. V usage is TRBV4-3 and J usage is TRBJ2-7; 9 bases are a match to TRBD1. V lost 9 bases, J lost 1 base, and 4 bases stayed unmatched. Germline V gives CDR1 LGHNA, CDR2 YSLEER. The length of the CDR3 is 13 residues.

This clonotype was counted ten times or more. This chain connects TRBV5-1 to TRBJ1-1; possible D gene TRBD1, 5 bases. The CDR3 length is 14 residues. Germline CDR1 SGHRS, CDR2 YFSETQ. V lost 5 bases to trimming and J lost 3 bases, with 14 bases between them. The CDR3 protein is CASSPAGGYTEAFF. CDR3 DNA: TGCGCCAGCAGTCCGGCCGGGGGATACACTGAAGCTTTCTTT.

V and J are TRBV7-6 and TRBJ1-1, with D tentatively TRBD1 (5 bases). Germline CDR1 reads SGHVS; CDR2 reads FNYEAQ. The CDR3 runs to 14 residues. Trimming removed 3 bases at V and 10 bases at J, with 18 bases between. In nucleotides, the CDR3 is TGTGCCAGCAGCTTGGGGCTCAGGGATGGGCGAGCTTTCTTT. It codes for CASSLGLRDGRAFF. Variable domain in full (rest from reference TRBV7-6 and TRBJ1-1): GAGVSQSPRYKVTKRGQDVALRCDPISGHVSLYWYRQALGQGPEFLTYFNYEAQQDKSGLPNDRFSAERPEGSISTLTIQRTEQRDSAMYRCASSLGLRDGRAFFGQGTRLTVV.

This clonotype was detected ten times or more. This chain joins TRBV9 and TRBJ2-6; D remains ambiguous. V was trimmed by 3 bases and J by 0 bases, leaving 10 bases between them. Germline CDR1 is SGDLS and CDR2 is YYNGEE. The CDR3 has 16 residues. Here the CDR3 reads CASSASESSGANVLTF. In DNA form, the CDR3 reads TGTGCCAGCAGCGCCAGCGAAAGCTCTGGGGCCAACGTCCTGACTTTC.

This clonotype was detected a few times. J is TRBJ1-4 and V is TRBV7-2, with D possibly being TRBD1 (5 bases). This CDR3 contains 12 residues. Deletions cut 4 bases from V and 15 bases from J, with 15 bases between. The germline V gene encodes CDR1 SGHTA and CDR2 FQGNSA. The CDR3 DNA follows: TGTGCCAGCAGCTCCGGGGCAGGGAGGGTGTTTTTT. It codes for CASSSGAGRVFF. The variable domain in full, with the rest retrieved from reference TRBV7-2 and TRBJ1-4, is GAGVSQSPSNKVTEKGKDVELRCDPISGHTALYWYRQSLGQGLEFLIYFQGNSAPDKSGLPSDRFSAERTGGSVSTLTIQRTQQEDSAVYLCASSSGAGRVFFGSGTQLSVL.

This clonotype was seen more than once but under ten times. The chain uses TRBV29-1 and TRBJ2-2; tentative D call: TRBD1 (6 bases). This CDR3 region has 14 residues. Germline lookup yields CDR1 SQVTM and CDR2 ANQGSEA. V gave up 6 bases and J gave up 0 bases, with 11 bases separating them. CDR3 loop: CSVGHTSNTGELFF. The CDR3 coding sequence is TGCAGCGTGGGACATACCTCGAACACCGGGGAGCTGTTTTTT.

The chain uses TRBV7-8 and TRBJ1-6; maybe TRBD1 (6 bases). V lost 2 bases, J lost 10 bases, and 12 bases lay in between. Germline lookup yields CDR1 SGHVS and CDR2 FQNEAQ. The CDR3 loop spans 14 amino acids. The CDR3 is CASSLRDKGSPLHF. Written as DNA, the CDR3 is TGTGCCAGCAGCTTACGGGACAAGGGCTCACCCCTCCACTTT.

In this sample, this clonotype turned up many times. The V and J genes are TRBV7-9 and TRBJ1-5; D is undetermined. The CDR3 is 12 residues long. V was clipped by 4 bases and J by 8 bases, with 9 bases between them. Germline V gives CDR1 SEHNR, CDR2 FQNEAQ (reference sequence). In DNA, the CDR3 is TGTGCCAGCAGCTCGGAGAGAAAGCCCCAGCATTTT. Its translation is CASSSERKPQHF.